Presented here are 20 T cell receptor beta chains from one specimen sequenced in a study of cytomegalovirus exposure and HLA in healthy donors. 60 Vbeta and 13 Jbeta primers were used in PCR. Repertoires were generated with immunoSEQ multiplex PCR, while TCRdb's copy carries only in-frame clones and drops some. The profile shows about 99,000 clones, approximately 80% of them singletons. Sequences were obtained from PBMCs. The source of these receptors is a woman younger than 30 in good health and CMV-seropositive.

This clone was recorded a few times. J is TRBJ1-6 and V is TRBV12-5; D is perhaps TRBD1 (5 bases). CDR1 is LGHNT, CDR2 FRNRAP, per germline. Between the trimmed V and J ends, which lost 2 bases and 7 bases, there was a span of 24 bases. The length of the CDR3 is 19 residues. This CDR3 reads CASGLSRDPNLMRNSPLHF. CDR3 in DNA: TGTGCTAGTGGTTTGAGCAGGGATCCGAATCTAATGAGGAATTCACCCCTCCACTTT.

The CDR3 sequence: CASMRDSYNEQFF. CDR3 bases: TGTGCCAGCATGCGGGACTCCTACAATGAGCAGTTCTTC. This chain uses TRBV2 with TRBJ2-1; the D gene is possibly TRBD2 (6 bases). Between the trimmed V and J ends, which lost 7 bases and 0 bases, there was a span of 7 bases. The CDR3 is 13 residues long. Germline lookup yields CDR1 SNHLY and CDR2 FYNNEI.

Turning to this clone: The likely explanation is a read error, given a far larger clone one base away. V usage is TRBV27 and J usage is TRBJ2-5; no reliable D call. The CDR3 runs to 14 residues. The germline V and J ends were trimmed by 2 bases and 0 bases, with 7 bases remaining between them. Germline CDR1 MNHEY, CDR2 SMNVEV (reference sequence). The chain's CDR3 is CASSLPAYQETQYF. In nucleotides, the CDR3 is TGTGCCAGCAGTTTACCTGCGTACCAAGAGACCCAGTACTTC.

The gene calls are TRBV6-1 and TRBJ2-5; 12 bases match TRBD2. The germline V gene encodes CDR1 MNHNS and CDR2 SASEGT. Unmatched junction bases numbered 7, after V lost 1 base and J lost 1 base. The CDR3 loop spans 18 amino acids. The CDR3 region has the DNA TGTGCCAGCAGTGAAGGGGTAGCTAGCGGGAGGGTCCAAGAGACCCAGTACTTC. Translating it yields CASSEGVASGRVQETQYF.

This rearrangement joins TRBV6-1 to TRBJ2-1; perhaps TRBD2 as D (6 bases). The length of the CDR3 is 12 residues. In germline, CDR1 is MNHNS, CDR2 SASEGT. Trimming took off 8 bases at V and 6 bases at J, with 11 bases between the two ends. DNA for the CDR3: TGTGCCAGCGAGGACTACCTCAATGAGCAGTTCTTC. Translated, it gives CASEDYLNEQFF.

Only a few counts were recorded for this clone. The chain couples TRBV28 to TRBJ2-1; 12 bases match TRBD2. The CDR3 extends over 16 amino acids. Trimming at V came to 2 bases and at J to 5 bases, leaving 4 bases not matched to a gene. Germline CDR1 is MDHEN and CDR2 is SYDVKM. Here the CDR3 reads CASSLGPSGGDNEQFF. DNA of the CDR3: TGTGCCAGCAGTTTAGGCCCTAGCGGGGGGGACAATGAGCAGTTCTTC. The full variable domain, in which reference TRBV28 and TRBJ2-1 provide the parts outside the CDR3, is DVKVTQSSRYLVKRTGEKVFLECVQDMDHENMFWYRQDPGLGLRLIYFSYDVKMKEKGDIPEGYSVSREKKERFSLILESASTNQTSMYLCASSLGPSGGDNEQFFGPGTRLTVL.

The gene calls are TRBV7-2 and TRBJ2-5; D is undetermined. The CDR3 contains 15 residues. With 5 bases removed from V and 2 bases from J, the gap between germline ends came to 15 bases. Germline V gene sequence: CDR1 SGHTA, CDR2 FQGNSA. In DNA, the CDR3 is TGTGCCAGCAGCCCCCGTTCGGTTTGGCAAGAGACCCAGTACTTC. This gives the protein CASSPRSVWQETQYF.

This clone occurred a few times. The chain joins TRBV11-2 to TRBJ2-7, with TRBD1 as a possible D gene (5 bases). The V gene's germline CDR1 is SGHAT and CDR2 FQNNGV. V was clipped by 1 base and J by 3 bases, with 13 bases between them. There are 15 residues in the CDR3. CDR3 residues: CASSLAGDSSYEQYF. The CDR3 nucleotides read TGTGCCAGCAGCTTAGCCGGCGACAGTAGCTACGAGCAGTACTTC. Based on the CDR3 plus reference TRBV11-2 and TRBJ2-7, the full variable domain is EAGVAQSPRYKIIEKRQSVAFWCNPISGHATLYWYQQILGQGPKLLIQFQNNGVVDDSQLPKDRFSAERLKGVDSTLKIQPAKLEDSAVYLCASSLAGDSSYEQYFGPGTRLTVT.

The J gene is TRBJ1-4, the V gene TRBV30; possible D gene TRBD1, 5 bases. CDR1 is GTSNPN, CDR2 SVGIG, per germline (reference sequence). Trimming took 2 bases from V and 6 from J, leaving 10 bases between them. The CDR3 totals 13 residues. The CDR3 DNA reads as TGTGCCTGGAGTCCGGGGGGGTATGAAAAACTGTTTTTT. It specifies CAWSPGGYEKLFF.

The V and J genes are TRBV28 and TRBJ1-5; D perhaps matches TRBD1 (6 bases). CDR1 and CDR2 from the germline V gene are MDHEN and SYDVKM. This CDR3 is 14 amino acids long. The V end was cut by 7 bases, the J end by 7 bases, with 17 bases between. CDR3 region: CASNVGDKAQPQHF. In DNA, the CDR3 is TGTGCCAGCAATGTCGGGGACAAGGCCCAGCCCCAGCATTTT.

This chain uses TRBV2 with TRBJ1-2, with D unclear. V was trimmed by 3 bases and J by 8 bases, leaving 13 bases between them. Germline V lookup: CDR1 SNHLY, CDR2 FYNNEI. The CDR3 is 13 amino acids. The CDR3 here is CASSEILSWGYTF. In DNA, the CDR3 is TGTGCCAGCAGTGAGATACTCTCCTGGGGCTACACCTTC.

The chain employs TRBV6-6 and TRBJ1-4; D ambiguous. The CDR3 loop spans 15 amino acids. CDR1 is MNHNY and CDR2 is SVGAGI in the germline V gene (reference sequence). Trimming left V 0 bases short and J 8 bases short, with 13 bases between. CDR3 sequence reads: CASSYSMAGREKLFF. CDR3 DNA sequence: TGTGCCAGCAGTTACTCTATGGCAGGAAGGGAAAAACTGTTTTTT.

V gene TRBV28 combines with J gene TRBJ1-5, with a possible D match to TRBD1 (5 bases). This CDR3 has 15 residues. The V and J ends lost 2 bases and 5 bases respectively, with 13 bases between them. Germline V gene sequence: CDR1 MDHEN, CDR2 SYDVKM. The CDR3 loop is CASSLDRGGDQPQHF. CDR3 coding DNA: TGTGCCAGCAGTTTAGATAGGGGAGGGGATCAGCCCCAGCATTTT.

The sample holds one count of this clone. The chain carries TRBV30 and TRBJ2-7; 7 bases are a match to TRBD2. The CDR3 sequence is 14 residues long. Germline loops: CDR1 GTSNPN, CDR2 SVGIG (reference sequence). Trimming removed 5 bases from V and 6 bases from J; junction bases left unmatched: 13. CDR3 region: CAWGSSGGSTEQYF. CDR3 DNA sequence: TGTGCCTGGGGTTCCTCTGGCGGGAGTACCGAGCAGTACTTC.

This clone was seen just once. The V and J genes are TRBV7-9 and TRBJ2-3; TRBD2 matches at 9 bases. The CDR3 length is 14 residues. The V gene's germline CDR1 is SEHNR and CDR2 FQNEAQ (reference sequence). With 8 bases clipped from V and 1 base from J, the junction kept 4 bases outside the gene matches. The CDR3 is CASLAGVGTDTQYF. As DNA, the CDR3 is TGTGCCAGCTTAGCGGGAGTGGGCACAGATACGCAGTATTTT.

The gene calls are TRBV12-5 and TRBJ2-1; 9 bases line up with TRBD2. This CDR3 comprises 15 residues. V was clipped by 4 bases and J by 6 bases; unmatched bases: 7. Germline values: CDR1 LGHNT, CDR2 FRNRAP. The CDR3 loop is CASGSLAGAVNEQFF. CDR3 nucleotide sequence: TGTGCTAGTGGTTCCTTAGCGGGAGCCGTCAATGAGCAGTTCTTC.

This clone has only a few counts. The chain has TRBV28 and TRBJ1-2; 7 bases are shared with TRBD1. This CDR3 contains 15 residues. The V gene's germline CDR1 is MDHEN and CDR2 SYDVKM. V lost 2 bases and J lost 6; bases outside the gene matches: 9. The CDR3 sequence is CASSLVPGGSHGYTF. The CDR3 DNA is TGTGCCAGCAGTTTAGTCCCAGGGGGGTCCCATGGCTACACCTTC.

The chain joins TRBV5-6 to TRBJ2-5, with D uncertain. The CDR3 runs 13 residues. The V end lost 4 bases, the J end lost 5 bases, and 12 bases lay between the germline ends. The V gene's germline CDR1 is SGHDT and CDR2 YYEEEE. The CDR3 spells CASSTTGLETQYF. Here the CDR3 DNA reads TGTGCCAGCAGCACTACGGGTCTGGAGACCCAGTACTTC.

The chain employs TRBV15 and TRBJ2-7; TRBD1 might be the D (5 bases). CDR1 LNHNV and CDR2 YYDKDF come from the germline V gene (reference sequence). This CDR3 spans 18 amino acids. Trimming removed 1 base at V and 0 bases at J, with 19 bases between. The CDR3: CATSRGTTDPISSYEQYF. In DNA, the CDR3 is TGTGCCACCAGCAGAGGAACGACAGACCCGATCAGCTCCTACGAGCAGTACTTC.

The chain links TRBV6-5 to TRBJ2-7, with D maybe TRBD1 (5 bases). The CDR3 is 14 amino acids. The germline V gene encodes CDR1 MNHEY and CDR2 SVGAGI. Trimming removed 7 bases from V and 6 bases from J, with 19 bases in between. CDR3 nucleotides: TGTGCCAGCATAGGGGTGGGTGTTGGGTCCGAGCAGTACTTC. Translated: CASIGVGVGSEQYF.